The 20 T cell receptor beta chains below were found in one sample sequenced in a study of T cell changes during pregnancy in multiple sclerosis. The data were produced by immunoSEQ multiplex PCR, yet TCRdb's version contains in-frame clones alone and is incomplete. The table shows roughly 90,000 clones, with about 93% occurring only once. The specimen was peripheral blood, collected in the first trimester of pregnancy. Receptors were obtained from a female donor with multiple sclerosis, enrolled in a pregnancy study.

This rearrangement joins TRBV14 to TRBJ1-2; no reliable D call. This CDR3 has 14 amino acids. Trimming took off 0 bases at V and 1 base at J, with 6 bases between the two ends. CDR1 is SGHDN, CDR2 FVKESK, per germline. The CDR3 loop reads CASSQDSSNYGYTF. The CDR3 DNA follows: TGTGCCAGCAGCCAAGATTCGAGTAACTATGGCTACACCTTC.

The rearrangement joins TRBV19 to TRBJ1-4, with a possible D match to TRBD1 (6 bases). Trimming removed 6 bases from V and 10 bases from J, with 18 bases in between. Germline lookup yields CDR1 LNHDA and CDR2 SQIVND (reference sequence). This CDR3 has 14 residues. The chain's CDR3 is CASRPRDMGRKLFF. CDR3 bases: TGTGCCAGTAGACCCCGGGACATGGGGCGAAAACTGTTTTTT.

The rearrangement uses TRBV2 and TRBJ2-3, with 9 bases fitting TRBD1. CDR3 length: 13 residues. V was clipped by 6 bases and J by 6 bases; unmatched bases: 4. Germline V CDR1 and CDR2: SNHLY, FYNNEI. CDR3: CASRGTGRDTQYF. CDR3 DNA: TGTGCCAGCAGGGGGACAGGGCGCGATACGCAGTATTTT.

The CDR3 region has the DNA TGTGCTAGTGGTTACCTAGCGGGGGTGGAGACCCAGTACTTC. It encodes CASGYLAGVETQYF. This chain connects TRBV12-5 to TRBJ2-5; 10 bases are a match to TRBD2. Unmatched junction bases numbered 4, after V lost 4 bases and J lost 5 bases. Germline V CDR1 and CDR2: LGHNT, FRNRAP. This CDR3 spans 14 amino acids.

The J gene is TRBJ1-5, the V gene TRBV6-6; 7 bases agree with TRBD1. Germline values: CDR1 MNHNY, CDR2 SVGAGI (reference sequence). Unmatched junction bases numbered 2, after V lost 4 bases and J lost 2 bases. This CDR3 has 14 residues. The CDR3 spells CASSSGGGNQPQHF. In nucleotides, the CDR3 is TGTGCCAGCAGTTCAGGGGGTGGCAATCAGCCCCAGCATTTT.

This chain joins TRBV19 and TRBJ2-1; TRBD2 aligns across 9 bases. This CDR3 is built from 16 residues. The V and J ends lost 5 bases and 1 base, in that order; junction bases with no gene match: 6. CDR1 and CDR2 from the germline V gene are LNHDA and SQIVND (reference sequence). The CDR3 region is CASSLRAGGSYNEQFF. CDR3 bases: TGTGCCAGTAGTTTGAGAGCGGGGGGATCCTACAATGAGCAGTTCTTC.

This sequence joins TRBV2 and TRBJ2-5; 9 bases fit TRBD2. Germline V gives CDR1 SNHLY, CDR2 FYNNEI. The V segment lost 7 bases and the J segment 4 bases; nucleotides outside the gene matches: 4. The CDR3 runs 13 residues. The CDR3 is CASKWTSVETQYF. CDR3 sequence (DNA): TGTGCCAGCAAATGGACTAGCGTAGAGACCCAGTACTTC.

The chain combines TRBV7-2 with TRBJ2-5; D unclear. CDR1 SGHTA and CDR2 FQGNSA come from the germline V gene. This CDR3 has 14 residues. V gave up 0 bases and J gave up 0 bases, with 5 bases separating them. CDR3: CASSLAAYQETQYF. The DNA for the CDR3 is TGTGCCAGCAGCTTAGCAGCTTACCAAGAGACCCAGTACTTC.

V and J are TRBV11-2 and TRBJ1-1; no definite D call. V gave up 1 base and J gave up 0 bases, with 6 bases separating them. The CDR3 length is 14 residues. Germline V gene data show CDR1 as SGHAT and CDR2 as FQNNGV. The CDR3 protein is CASSLGGMNTEAFF. CDR3 nucleotides: TGTGCCAGCAGCTTAGGCGGTATGAACACTGAAGCTTTCTTT. Combining the CDR3 with reference TRBV11-2 and TRBJ1-1 gives the whole variable domain EAGVAQSPRYKIIEKRQSVAFWCNPISGHATLYWYQQILGQGPKLLIQFQNNGVVDDSQLPKDRFSAERLKGVDSTLKIQPAKLEDSAVYLCASSLGGMNTEAFFGQGTRLTVV.

The rearrangement links TRBV7-9 to TRBJ2-7, with D hard to call. This CDR3 spans 12 amino acids. Germline V gene lookup returns CDR1 SEHNR and CDR2 FQNEAQ (reference sequence). The V end lost 4 bases, the J end lost 6 bases, and 10 bases lay between the germline ends. The CDR3 loop reads CASSSQELEQYF. CDR3 nucleotide sequence: TGTGCCAGCAGCTCCCAGGAACTCGAGCAGTACTTC.

The rearrangement links TRBV5-1 to TRBJ1-1; no reliable D call. Trimming pared 4 bases from V and 0 bases from J, leaving 10 bases between. Germline V gene lookup returns CDR1 SGHRS and CDR2 YFSETQ. The CDR3 is 14 residues long. The CDR3 nucleotides read TGCGCCAGCAGCCTTGCCGGTATGAACACTGAAGCTTTCTTT. Its translation: CASSLAGMNTEAFF.

With regard to this clone: The junction differs from germline at one of its ends, possibly a read error. The V and J genes are TRBV7-3 and TRBJ1-2; TRBD1 matches 9 bases. The CDR3 length is 15 residues. The V gene's germline CDR1 is SGHTA and CDR2 FQGTGA. CDR3 DNA: TGTGCCAGCAGCTTACCAGGGACAGGGCAACTATGGCTAAACTTC. Translated, it gives CASSLPGTGQLWLNF.

This CDR3 reads CASSLSKGATNEKLFF. The CDR3 nucleotides read TGTGCCAGCAGCTTATCTAAAGGGGCAACTAATGAAAAACTGTTTTTT. The V gene is TRBV11-1, the J gene TRBJ1-4; possible D gene TRBD1, 5 bases. Germline loops: CDR1 SGHAT, CDR2 FQDESV (reference sequence). This CDR3 comprises 16 residues. Trimming shortened V by 2 bases and J by 0 bases, and 10 bases separated the two germline ends.

This chain uses TRBV30 with TRBJ1-3, with 7 bases identical to TRBD1. V was pared by 0 bases and J by 0 bases, with 5 bases of the junction left unmatched. Germline V gene lookup returns CDR1 GTSNPN and CDR2 SVGIG (reference sequence). There are 16 residues in the CDR3. The CDR3 nucleotides are TGTGCCTGGAGTGTAGGGGGCGGCGTCTCTGGAAACACCATATATTTT. It encodes CAWSVGGGVSGNTIYF.

The CDR3 region has the DNA TGTGCCAGCAGTGATGACAGGGGGCTCTTTCAACCCTACGAGCAGTACTTC. It codes for CASSDDRGLFQPYEQYF. V is TRBV6-1 and J is TRBJ2-7; 10 nucleotides align to TRBD1. Trimming removed 3 bases from V and 2 bases from J; junction bases left unmatched: 10. CDR1 MNHNS and CDR2 SASEGT come from the germline V gene. This CDR3 is 17 amino acids long.

The rearrangement joins TRBV5-6 to TRBJ2-7; 10 bases align to TRBD1. The V gene's germline CDR1 is SGHDT and CDR2 YYEEEE. The V and J ends lost 5 bases and 7 bases, in that order; junction bases with no gene match: 12. The CDR3 loop spans 15 amino acids. CDR3 protein: CASRLAGTGESEQYF. DNA for the CDR3: TGTGCCAGCAGATTAGCCGGGACAGGGGAGTCTGAGCAGTACTTC. Together with reference TRBV5-6 and TRBJ2-7, the CDR3 gives the full variable domain: DAGVTQSPTHLIKTRGQQVTLRCSPKSGHDTVSWYQQALGQGPQFIFQYYEEEERQRGNFPDRFSGHQFPNYSSELNVNALLLGDSALYLCASRLAGTGESEQYFGPGTRLTVT.

The rearrangement links TRBV6-4 to TRBJ2-1; 10 nucleotides agree with TRBD2. CDR3 length: 16 residues. Germline CDR1 reads MRHNA; CDR2 reads SNTAGT. V dropped 3 bases and J dropped 1; count of bases not matched to a gene: 3. CDR3: CASSELAGYSYNEQFF. The CDR3 nucleotides are TGTGCCAGCAGTGAACTAGCGGGGTATTCCTACAATGAGCAGTTCTTC.

V and J are TRBV6-5 and TRBJ1-2; D not certain. The CDR3 runs 15 residues. The V end lost 9 bases, the J end lost 0 bases, and 17 bases lay between the germline ends. The V gene's germline CDR1 is MNHEY and CDR2 SVGAGI. The CDR3 nucleotides are TGTGCCAGTCAAACGGGTCGTGAAGCTAACTATGGCTACACCTTC. It yields the protein CASQTGREANYGYTF.

A word on this clone: A junction boundary mismatches the germline segment, possibly from a read error. The CDR3 protein is CASSQDLPEIRTGF. The CDR3 nucleotides are TGTGCCAGCAGCCAAGATCTCCCAGAAATACGAACGGGATTT. V gene TRBV14 combines with J gene TRBJ1-1; D is ambiguous. The CDR3 consists of 14 residues. Germline V lookup: CDR1 SGHDN, CDR2 FVKESK.

A single count supports this clone. The rearrangement joins TRBV10-3 to TRBJ1-6; D uncertain. Trimming removed 3 bases from V and 3 bases from J, with 6 bases in between. The germline gives CDR1 ENHRY, CDR2 SYGVKD. The CDR3 spans 14 residues. CDR3 DNA: TGTGCCATCAGTGATAGCGACTATAATTCACCCCTCCACTTT. The encoded protein is CAISDSDYNSPLHF.